The 30 T cell receptor beta chains below all came from one sample that was sequenced in a study of blood T cell repertoires in COVID-19. Generated by immunoSEQ multiplex PCR, the TCRdb table keeps only in-frame clones and is missing some. This repertoire shows about 200,000 clones, 85% to 90% found once; its top ten account for 5.5% to 7%. Sequenced input: peripheral blood. The source is a man aged 35-49 years with active or convalescent COVID-19.

This chain connects TRBV19 to TRBJ2-7; a weak D match, TRBD2 (6 bases). Trimming took 5 bases from V and 0 from J, leaving 23 bases between them. The CDR3 runs 18 residues. Germline V gene lookup returns CDR1 LNHDA and CDR2 SQIVND (reference sequence). This chain's CDR3 is CASSAGPGTFLSSYEQYF. The CDR3 nucleotides are TGTGCCAGTAGTGCGGGTCCCGGGACTTTCTTGAGCTCCTACGAGCAGTACTTC. The full variable domain, its missing parts supplied by reference TRBV19 and TRBJ2-7, is DGGITQSPKYLFRKEGQNVTLSCEQNLNHDAMYWYRQDPGQGLRLIYYSQIVNDFQKGDIAEGYSVSREKKESFPLTVTSAQKNPTAFYLCASSAGPGTFLSSYEQYFGPGTRLTVT.

V and J are TRBV5-1 and TRBJ2-5; tentative D call: TRBD2 (6 bases). The germline V gene has CDR1 SGHRS and CDR2 YFSETQ. The CDR3 is made up of 14 amino acids. V lost 2 bases and J 3 bases, leaving 11 bases between the germline ends. The CDR3 DNA follows: TGCGCCAGCAGCTTTGTTTGGGGGGAAGAGACCCAGTACTTC. This codes for CASSFVWGEETQYF.

This clone was counted a single time. The chain uses TRBV6-6 and TRBJ1-5, with 11 bases that match TRBD1. Germline loops: CDR1 MNHNY, CDR2 SVGAGI (reference sequence). The CDR3 contains 15 residues. V lost 6 bases to trimming and J lost 3 bases; unmatched junction nucleotides: 4. CDR3 protein: CASSRDRGYNQPQHF. Written as DNA, the CDR3 is TGTGCCAGCAGCCGGGACAGGGGGTACAATCAGCCCCAGCATTTT.

V is TRBV27 and J is TRBJ2-3, with TRBD2 matching over 10 bases. Germline-derived CDR1 and CDR2 are MNHEY and SMNVEV (reference sequence). The V gene end was trimmed by 4 bases and the J gene end by 4 bases; junction bases not matched to a gene: 5. This CDR3 region has 15 residues. CDR3 nucleotides: TGTGCCAGCAGTTCTTTAGCGGGAGGCGCAGATACGCAGTATTTT. Residues: CASSSLAGGADTQYF.

J is TRBJ2-1 and V is TRBV24-1, with 7 positions matching TRBD2. Germline V gene sequence: CDR1 KGHDR, CDR2 SFDVKD. This CDR3 has 16 residues. After removal of 3 bases from V and 3 bases from J, the junction contained 7 bases not matched to a gene. The DNA of the CDR3 is TGTGCCACCAGTGATATGACTAGCCGCCTCTACAATGAGCAGTTCTTC. This sequence encodes CATSDMTSRLYNEQFF.

This chain links TRBV6-5 with TRBJ1-4; 7 positions match TRBD1. The CDR3 covers 16 residues. J lost 5 bases, V lost 0 bases, and 6 bases had no gene match. Germline assignment: CDR1 MNHEY and CDR2 SVGAGI. Here the CDR3 reads CASSYSIVRGNEKLFF. The CDR3 DNA is TGTGCCAGCAGTTACTCGATAGTCAGGGGGAATGAAAAACTGTTTTTT.

The gene calls are TRBV18 and TRBJ2-7; the match to TRBD1 covers 7 bases. Germline lookup yields CDR1 KGHSH and CDR2 LQKENI. The CDR3 is made up of 14 amino acids. Losses at the gene ends were 5 bases for V and 2 bases for J; bases not matched to a gene: 6. This CDR3 reads CASSEGQPPYEQYF. In DNA, the CDR3 is TGTGCCAGCTCAGAGGGACAGCCTCCCTACGAGCAGTACTTC. Drawing the rest from reference TRBV18 and TRBJ2-7, the complete variable domain is NAGVMQNPRHLVRRRGQEARLRCSPMKGHSHVYWYRQLPEEGLKFMVYLQKENIIDESGMPKERFSAEFPKEGPSILRIQQVVRGDSAAYFCASSEGQPPYEQYFGPGTRLTVT.

V is TRBV9 and J is TRBJ2-2, with D tentatively TRBD2 (6 bases). Between the trimmed V and J ends, which lost 0 bases and 6 bases, there was a span of 12 bases. Germline values: CDR1 SGDLS, CDR2 YYNGEE. The CDR3 sequence is 15 residues long. DNA of the CDR3: TGTGCCAGCAGCGTAGTGGGGGGTTTGGCCGGGGAGCTGTTTTTT. Protein: CASSVVGGLAGELFF.

This rearrangement joins TRBV24-1 to TRBJ1-2; D is ambiguous. Trimming took 9 bases from V and 1 from J, leaving 17 bases between them. Germline V lookup: CDR1 KGHDR, CDR2 SFDVKD. This CDR3 is 15 amino acids long. CDR3 in DNA: TGTGCCACCTCTTCTGGGAGCTCGAATAACTATGGCTACACCTTC. Translating it yields CATSSGSSNNYGYTF.

This clone was detected only once. The chain uses TRBV18 and TRBJ2-7, with D maybe TRBD2 (5 bases). The CDR3 is 16 amino acids. The V and J ends lost 0 bases and 3 bases respectively, with 15 bases between them. CDR1 KGHSH and CDR2 LQKENI come from the germline V gene. For the CDR3, the DNA is TGTGCCAGCTCACCACCGAAGGGAGCCGCAATCTACGAGCAGTACTTC. Its protein is CASSPPKGAAIYEQYF.

The chain recombines TRBV6-5 with TRBJ2-7, with 9 bases lining up with TRBD1. J was trimmed by 5 bases and V by 4 bases; bases with no gene match: 12. The CDR3 spans 16 residues. Germline CDR1 and CDR2: MNHEY and SVGAGI. In DNA, the CDR3 is TGTGCCAGCAGTTCAGTGCCCCGGACAGGGGTGGACGAGCAGTACTTC. The encoded protein is CASSSVPRTGVDEQYF.

The genes are TRBV5-6 and TRBJ2-2, with D hard to call. The CDR3 spans 16 residues. Germline V CDR1 and CDR2: SGHDT, YYEEEE. V lost 0 bases and J lost 2, with 11 bases in between. The CDR3 is CASSLVAVRNTGELFF. The CDR3 DNA follows: TGTGCCAGCAGCTTGGTGGCAGTAAGAAACACCGGGGAGCTGTTTTTT.

This chain connects TRBV7-8 to TRBJ2-1; 8 bases line up with TRBD2. Germline V lookup: CDR1 SGHVS, CDR2 FQNEAQ. The trim removed 0 bases at V and 11 bases at J, leaving 6 bases unmatched. The CDR3 is 14 amino acids. The CDR3 here is CASSLAGIAGKQFF. The CDR3 DNA sequence: TGTGCCAGCAGCTTAGCGGGGATAGCGGGAAAGCAGTTCTTC.

The chain employs TRBV18 and TRBJ1-5, with 7 bases lining up with TRBD1. Trimming removed 4 bases from V and 4 bases from J; junction bases left unmatched: 7. This CDR3 comprises 15 residues. Per germline, CDR1 KGHSH and CDR2 LQKENI. CDR3 sequence reads: CASSQGATNNQPQHF. CDR3 in DNA: TGTGCCAGCTCACAGGGGGCGACGAATAATCAGCCCCAGCATTTT.

The chain joins TRBV3-1 (or the pseudogene TRBV3-2) to TRBJ2-3; the D is unclear. Per germline, CDR1 LGHDT and CDR2 YNNKEL (reference sequence). Trimming took off 4 bases at V and 5 bases at J, with 10 bases between the two ends. The CDR3 extends over 13 amino acids. The CDR3 loop is CASSLSSLDTQYF. CDR3 in DNA: TGTGCCAGCAGCCTCTCCTCCCTAGATACGCAGTATTTT.

This chain links TRBV4-2 with TRBJ1-4, with TRBD1 matching 9 bases. V dropped 4 bases and J dropped 3; count of bases not matched to a gene: 0. The CDR3 length is 14 residues. CDR1 and CDR2 (germline): LGHNA, YNFKEQ. In DNA form, the CDR3 reads TGTGCCAGCAGCCGGGACAGGGCTAATGAAAAACTGTTTTTT. Residues: CASSRDRANEKLFF.

The chain joins TRBV9 to TRBJ2-7; TRBD2 aligns across 9 bases. CDR1 and CDR2 from the germline V gene are SGDLS and YYNGEE. The junction had 4 bases not matched to a gene; V was cut back by 0 bases and J by 6 bases. The CDR3 length is 14 residues. The chain's CDR3 is CASSVGGRALEQYF. CDR3 coding DNA: TGTGCCAGCAGCGTAGGCGGGAGGGCCCTCGAGCAGTACTTC.

The chain joins TRBV30 to TRBJ2-5; 8 bases agree with TRBD2. The CDR3 spans 13 residues. Losses at the gene ends were 2 bases for V and 4 bases for J; bases not matched to a gene: 3. Germline CDR1 reads GTSNPN; CDR2 reads SVGIG (reference sequence). The CDR3 bases are TGTGCCTGGAGTACCGGGACTAGAGAGACCCAGTACTTC. Translating it yields CAWSTGTRETQYF.

The rearrangement links TRBV24-1 to TRBJ2-1; D possibly corresponds to TRBD2 (6 bases). The germline V and J ends were trimmed by 4 bases and 4 bases, with 13 bases remaining between them. The CDR3 runs to 15 residues. Germline V gives CDR1 KGHDR, CDR2 SFDVKD. This chain's CDR3 is CATSDAGLQYNEQFF. CDR3 in DNA: TGTGCCACCAGTGACGCGGGACTTCAATACAATGAGCAGTTCTTC.

This clone was seen only a few times. V is TRBV6-1 and J is TRBJ2-2; tentatively, D is TRBD2 (6 bases). Germline CDR1 is MNHNS and CDR2 is SASEGT. This CDR3 contains 15 residues. Trimming took off 3 bases at V and 2 bases at J, with 10 bases between the two ends. The CDR3 here is CASSDLGGNTGELFF. CDR3 nucleotide sequence: TGTGCCAGCAGTGACCTCGGGGGAAACACCGGGGAGCTGTTTTTT.

This chain uses TRBV4-1 with TRBJ1-4; D is unresolved. Trimming pared 1 base from V and 8 bases from J, leaving 8 bases between. CDR3 size: 13 residues. Germline V gene sequence: CDR1 MGHRA, CDR2 YSYEKL. The CDR3: CASSQVALEKLFF. As DNA, the CDR3 is TGCGCCAGCAGCCAAGTGGCACTAGAAAAACTGTTTTTT.

V is TRBV27 and J is TRBJ2-1, with TRBD2 matching 8 bases. V lost 0 bases to trimming and J lost 0 bases; unmatched junction nucleotides: 10. CDR1 and CDR2 (germline): MNHEY, SMNVEV (reference sequence). The CDR3 loop spans 19 amino acids. DNA of the CDR3: TGTGCCAGCAGTTTATCTGGGTTAGCGGGAAAACTCTCCTACAATGAGCAGTTCTTC. It codes for CASSLSGLAGKLSYNEQFF.

This chain links TRBV28 with TRBJ2-1; 7 bases match TRBD1. The V and J ends lost 5 bases and 1 base, in that order; junction bases with no gene match: 11. Germline V CDR1 and CDR2: MDHEN, SYDVKM. This CDR3 has 17 residues. The CDR3 DNA reads as TGTGCCAGCAGTACACAGACAGGGCTCGAATCCTACAATGAGCAGTTCTTC. This sequence encodes CASSTQTGLESYNEQFF. Supplemented by reference TRBV28 and TRBJ2-1, the full variable domain reads DVKVTQSSRYLVKRTGEKVFLECVQDMDHENMFWYRQDPGLGLRLIYFSYDVKMKEKGDIPEGYSVSREKKERFSLILESASTNQTSMYLCASSTQTGLESYNEQFFGPGTRLTVL.

This chain joins TRBV28 and TRBJ2-2; 7 bases align to TRBD1. This CDR3 comprises 15 residues. Germline V CDR1 and CDR2: MDHEN, SYDVKM. The V and J ends lost 1 base and 4 bases, in that order; junction bases with no gene match: 3. CDR3 protein: CASSLFTGVTGELFF. The CDR3 DNA reads TGTGCCAGCAGTTTATTTACAGGGGTCACCGGGGAGCTGTTTTTT.

The CDR3 sequence is CASSLNPTLKTKETQYF. In DNA form, the CDR3 reads TGTGCCAGCAGCTTAAACCCCACACTTAAAACTAAGGAGACCCAGTACTTC. The J gene is TRBJ2-5, the V gene TRBV7-9, with D hard to call. The V and J ends lost 2 bases and 5 bases respectively, with 21 bases between them. Per the germline V gene, CDR1 is SEHNR and CDR2 is FQNEAQ (reference sequence). The CDR3 runs to 17 residues.

The genes are TRBV11-2 and TRBJ1-1, with 9 bases identical to TRBD1. V was clipped by 8 bases and J by 1 base; unmatched bases: 5. The CDR3 consists of 14 residues. The germline gives CDR1 SGHAT, CDR2 FQNNGV. The CDR3 region has the DNA TGTGCCAGCGTAGACAGGGGGGAGAACACTGAAGCTTTCTTT. Protein sequence: CASVDRGENTEAFF.

V gene TRBV9 combines with J gene TRBJ2-3; 12 bases agree with TRBD2. Germline V gene sequence: CDR1 SGDLS, CDR2 YYNGEE. Germline trimming cut 0 bases from V and 3 bases from J; bases unmatched to any gene: 5. The CDR3 spans 17 residues. CDR3 region: CASSVASGRAKTDTQYF. CDR3 in DNA: TGTGCCAGCAGCGTAGCTAGCGGGAGGGCAAAAACAGATACGCAGTATTTT.

The chain employs TRBV6-4 and TRBJ1-2; TRBD1 is a possible D gene (5 bases). The CDR3 is 13 amino acids. Germline V lookup: CDR1 MRHNA, CDR2 SNTAGT. V lost 4 bases to trimming and J lost 7 bases, with 13 bases between them. The CDR3: CASSGEGEIGYTF. In DNA form, the CDR3 reads TGTGCCAGCAGTGGTGAAGGGGAAATTGGCTACACCTTC.

The J gene is TRBJ2-3, the V gene TRBV24-1; the match to TRBD2 covers 7 bases. The CDR3 spans 13 residues. In germline, CDR1 is KGHDR, CDR2 SFDVKD. Trimming removed 9 bases from V and 3 bases from J; junction bases left unmatched: 5. CDR3 residues: CATGGGGTDTQYF. Written as DNA, the CDR3 is TGTGCCACCGGGGGGGGAGGGACAGATACGCAGTATTTT.

The CDR3 DNA reads as TGTGCCAGCAGCCGGACTAGCGGGAGATCCTACAATGAGCAGTTCTTC. It codes for CASSRTSGRSYNEQFF. This sequence joins TRBV7-2 and TRBJ2-1; 13 nucleotides match TRBD2. CDR1 SGHTA and CDR2 FQGNSA come from the germline V gene. The V gene end was trimmed by 5 bases and the J gene end by 1 base; junction bases not matched to a gene: 2. CDR3 length equals 16 residues.